This is a list of T cell receptor beta chains from one sample in a study of beta chain features in type 1 diabetes. Assay used: immunoSEQ multiplex PCR; TCRdb lists only in-frame clones, some missing. The sample gives 100,000 to 150,000 clones, around 9% of which show up once; around 0.7% is in the top ten. The sequenced material came from central memory CD4+ T cells from blood. These receptors were collected from a man aged 30 to 39 with type 1 diabetes. CDR3s include the opening cysteine and the closing phenylalanine or tryptophan. Fields, in order: V gene, J gene, D gene, clone size, CDR3 protein, CDR3 DNA. The D gene is left open where the match is weak. Where a row states a size, it is once, few, many or the class of an expanded clone; other rows omit it.

V gene: TRBV18
J gene: TRBJ2-7
D gene: .
clone size: .
CDR3 protein: CASSHGGSYEQYF
CDR3 DNA: TGTGCCAGCTCACATGGGGGGTCCTACGAGCAGTACTTC

V gene: TRBV2
J gene: TRBJ1-5
D gene: TRBD1
clone size: .
CDR3 protein: CASSEFEGAGQPQHF
CDR3 DNA: TGTGCCAGCAGTGAGTTCGAGGGGGCAGGACAGCCCCAGCATTTT

V gene: TRBV5-8
J gene: TRBJ2-1
D gene: .
clone size: .
CDR3 protein: CASSLAGASYNEQFF
CDR3 DNA: TGTGCCAGCAGCTTAGCAGGGGCATCCTACAATGAGCAGTTCTTC

V gene: TRBV7-9
J gene: TRBJ1-5
D gene: TRBD1
clone size: .
CDR3 protein: CASSPPGGGNQPQHF
CDR3 DNA: TGTGCCAGCAGCCCACCAGGGGGAGGCAATCAGCCCCAGCATTTT

V gene: TRBV4-3
J gene: TRBJ1-1
D gene: .
clone size: .
CDR3 protein: CASSQVGQGATFF
CDR3 DNA: .

V gene: TRBV7-8
J gene: TRBJ2-3
D gene: .
clone size: .
CDR3 protein: CAIVLKRVSTDTQYF
CDR3 DNA: TGTGCCATCGTACTAAAGCGGGTTAGCACAGATACGCAGTATTTT

V gene: TRBV18
J gene: TRBJ2-2
D gene: TRBD2
clone size: few
CDR3 protein: CASSPTVGLATGGELFF
CDR3 DNA: TGTGCCAGCTCACCCACCGTTGGACTAGCGACAGGGGGGGAGCTGTTTTTT

V gene: TRBV7-9
J gene: TRBJ1-5
D gene: .
clone size: few
CDR3 protein: CASSLLGGSNQPQHF
CDR3 DNA: TGTGCCAGCAGCTTATTGGGGGGAAGCAATCAGCCCCAGCATTTT

V gene: TRBV18
J gene: TRBJ2-3
D gene: .
clone size: few
CDR3 protein: CASSPIGLSADTQYF
CDR3 DNA: TGTGCCAGCTCACCTATTGGACTAAGCGCAGATACGCAGTATTTT

V gene: TRBV6-6
J gene: TRBJ1-5
D gene: .
clone size: .
CDR3 protein: CASSYSYSNQPQHF
CDR3 DNA: TGTGCCAGCAGTTACAGCTATAGCAATCAGCCCCAGCATTTT

V gene: TRBV7-6
J gene: TRBJ2-1
D gene: .
clone size: few
CDR3 protein: CASSIGAGNEQFF
CDR3 DNA: TGTGCCAGCAGCATAGGGGCGGGCAATGAGCAGTTCTTC

V gene: TRBV18
J gene: TRBJ1-6
D gene: .
clone size: .
CDR3 protein: CASALRDSPLHF
CDR3 DNA: TGTGCCAGCGCCCTGCGCGATTCACCCCTCCACTTT

V gene: TRBV7-9
J gene: TRBJ2-1
D gene: TRBD2
clone size: .
CDR3 protein: CASGLSSGGAWDSYNEQFF
CDR3 DNA: TGTGCCAGCGGACTTTCTAGCGGGGGGGCGTGGGACTCCTACAATGAGCAGTTCTTC

V gene: TRBV5-8
J gene: TRBJ2-3
D gene: .
clone size: .
CDR3 protein: CASSGDRGTQYF
CDR3 DNA: TGTGCCAGCAGTGGGGATAGGGGTACGCAGTATTTT

V gene: TRBV2
J gene: TRBJ2-7
D gene: .
clone size: .
CDR3 protein: CASSEGSREQYF
CDR3 DNA: TGTGCCAGCAGTGAAGGGTCGAGGGAGCAGTACTTC

V gene: TRBV7-3
J gene: TRBJ2-1
D gene: TRBD2
clone size: .
CDR3 protein: CASSPRTSGGMMEQFF
CDR3 DNA: TGTGCCAGCAGCCCCCGGACTAGCGGGGGGATGATGGAGCAGTTCTTC

V gene: TRBV4-1
J gene: TRBJ2-2
D gene: TRBD2
clone size: .
CDR3 protein: CASSQEALAGAQGGELFF
CDR3 DNA: TGCGCCAGCAGCCAAGAGGCCCTAGCGGGGGCCCAAGGCGGGGAGCTGTTTTTT

V gene: TRBV5-4
J gene: TRBJ2-3
D gene: .
clone size: few
CDR3 protein: CASSLDSWGTSTDTQYF
CDR3 DNA: TGTGCCAGCAGCTTGGATTCCTGGGGGACTAGCACAGATACGCAGTATTTT

V gene: TRBV5-1
J gene: TRBJ2-1
D gene: .
clone size: .
CDR3 protein: CASSYTAGLGGNEQFF
CDR3 DNA: TGCGCCAGCAGCTATACCGCGGGTCTGGGCGGCAATGAGCAGTTCTTC

V gene: TRBV5-1
J gene: TRBJ2-1
D gene: TRBD2
clone size: once
CDR3 protein: CASNLAGADNEQFF
CDR3 DNA: TGCGCCAGCAACCTAGCGGGGGCTGACAATGAGCAGTTCTTC

V gene: TRBV7-2
J gene: TRBJ2-4
D gene: TRBD1
clone size: few
CDR3 protein: CASSSAGTGRNIQYF
CDR3 DNA: TGTGCCAGCAGCAGCGCCGGGACAGGGAGAAACATTCAGTACTTC

V gene: TRBV19
J gene: TRBJ2-7
D gene: TRBD1
clone size: .
CDR3 protein: CASSPWGQGLNEQYF
CDR3 DNA: TGTGCCAGTAGCCCCTGGGGACAGGGGCTCAACGAGCAGTACTTC

V gene: TRBV28
J gene: TRBJ2-1
D gene: .
clone size: .
CDR3 protein: CASSPLVRGFYNEQFF
CDR3 DNA: TGTGCCAGCAGCCCCTTGGTGCGGGGCTTCTACAATGAGCAGTTCTTC

V gene: TRBV28
J gene: TRBJ1-5
D gene: .
clone size: few
CDR3 protein: CASSKAGTFNQPQHF
CDR3 DNA: TGTGCCAGCAGTAAAGCCGGGACATTCAATCAGCCCCAGCATTTT

V gene: TRBV18
J gene: TRBJ2-6
D gene: TRBD1
clone size: few
CDR3 protein: CASSPRTGSRSGANVLTF
CDR3 DNA: TGTGCCAGCTCACCACGGACAGGGTCCCGCTCTGGGGCCAACGTCCTGACTTTC

V gene: TRBV6-6
J gene: TRBJ2-7
D gene: TRBD2
clone size: few
CDR3 protein: CASRAGTSASYEQYF
CDR3 DNA: TGTGCCAGCAGAGCCGGGACTAGCGCCTCCTACGAGCAGTACTTC

V gene: TRBV29-1
J gene: TRBJ2-7
D gene: .
clone size: .
CDR3 protein: CSGWMVPGEQYF
CDR3 DNA: TGCAGCGGATGGATGGTACCAGGTGAGCAGTACTTC

V gene: TRBV7-3
J gene: TRBJ2-7
D gene: TRBD1
clone size: few
CDR3 protein: CASSSRPGQGNEQYF
CDR3 DNA: TGTGCCAGCAGCTCCAGGCCGGGACAGGGGAACGAGCAGTACTTC

V gene: TRBV28
J gene: TRBJ1-1
D gene: TRBD1
clone size: few
CDR3 protein: CASSPGTAHTEAFF
CDR3 DNA: TGTGCCAGCAGTCCTGGGACAGCCCACACTGAAGCTTTCTTT

V gene: TRBV4-2
J gene: TRBJ2-2
D gene: .
clone size: few
CDR3 protein: CASSQRTEIGGELFF
CDR3 DNA: TGTGCCAGCAGCCAACGCACCGAGATCGGCGGGGAGCTGTTTTTT

V gene: TRBV28
J gene: TRBJ1-2
D gene: .
clone size: few
CDR3 protein: CASSSLGGTNYGYTF
CDR3 DNA: TGTGCCAGCAGCTCCCTCGGAGGGACTAACTATGGCTACACCTTC

V gene: TRBV2
J gene: TRBJ1-2
D gene: .
clone size: few
CDR3 protein: CASSEDRVGYGYTF
CDR3 DNA: TGTGCCAGCAGTGAAGACAGGGTCGGCTATGGCTACACCTTC

V gene: TRBV9
J gene: TRBJ2-3
D gene: TRBD2
clone size: many
CDR3 protein: CASSVTSRTDTQYF
CDR3 DNA: TGTGCCAGCAGCGTGACTAGCAGAACAGATACGCAGTATTTT

V gene: TRBV7-9
J gene: TRBJ1-1
D gene: TRBD1
clone size: many
CDR3 protein: CASSPQGARTEAFF
CDR3 DNA: TGTGCCAGCAGCCCACAGGGGGCGAGGACTGAAGCTTTCTTT

V gene: TRBV28
J gene: TRBJ2-7
D gene: .
clone size: .
CDR3 protein: CASSSPGAASYEQYF
CDR3 DNA: TGTGCCAGCAGTTCCCCAGGGGCAGCATCCTACGAGCAGTACTTC

V gene: TRBV18
J gene: TRBJ2-2
D gene: TRBD1
clone size: .
CDR3 protein: CASSPSTGVAGELFF
CDR3 DNA: TGTGCCAGCTCACCCTCTACAGGGGTTGCCGGGGAGCTGTTTTTT

V gene: TRBV5-4
J gene: TRBJ2-7
D gene: .
clone size: .
CDR3 protein: CASSSDLERGEQYF
CDR3 DNA: TGTGCCAGCAGCTCGGACCTGGAGAGGGGGGAGCAGTACTTC

V gene: TRBV18
J gene: TRBJ2-7
D gene: TRBD1
clone size: few
CDR3 protein: CASSPPTGRGIEQYF
CDR3 DNA: TGTGCCAGCTCACCGCCGACAGGGAGAGGTATCGAGCAGTACTTC

V gene: TRBV18
J gene: TRBJ2-3
D gene: .
clone size: .
CDR3 protein: CASSPSGRGTDTQYF
CDR3 DNA: TGTGCCAGCTCACCATCGGGAAGGGGCACAGATACGCAGTATTTT

V gene: TRBV6-5
J gene: TRBJ2-1
D gene: TRBD2
clone size: .
CDR3 protein: CASSYPMGGWEEQFF
CDR3 DNA: TGTGCCAGCAGTTACCCCATGGGGGGGTGGGAAGAGCAGTTCTTC

V gene: TRBV2
J gene: TRBJ2-3
D gene: .
clone size: few
CDR3 protein: CASSQRGAGTDTQYF
CDR3 DNA: TGTGCCAGCAGCCAACGGGGGGCGGGCACAGATACGCAGTATTTT

V gene: TRBV16
J gene: TRBJ2-7
D gene: .
clone size: .
CDR3 protein: CASSQTSGTKTYEQYF
CDR3 DNA: TGTGCCAGCAGCCAAACCTCCGGGACAAAGACCTACGAGCAGTACTTC

V gene: TRBV11-2
J gene: TRBJ2-3
D gene: TRBD2
clone size: .
CDR3 protein: CASSFLRGGGAVDTQYF
CDR3 DNA: TGTGCCAGCAGCTTTCTCAGGGGCGGGGGGGCCGTAGATACGCAGTATTTT

V gene: TRBV27
J gene: TRBJ1-6
D gene: .
clone size: .
CDR3 protein: CASSRSGPPDPLHF
CDR3 DNA: TGTGCCAGCAGTCGCTCAGGTCCTCCAGATCCCCTCCACTTT

V gene: TRBV4-3
J gene: TRBJ1-6
D gene: TRBD1
clone size: .
CDR3 protein: CASSQQDYGQGLSSYNSPLHF
CDR3 DNA: TGCGCCAGCAGCCAACAAGATTATGGACAGGGACTAAGCTCCTATAATTCACCCCTCCACTTT

V gene: TRBV9
J gene: TRBJ1-3
D gene: .
clone size: .
CDR3 protein: CASSVSGNTIYF
CDR3 DNA: TGTGCCAGCAGCGTAAGCGGAAACACCATATATTTT

V gene: TRBV12-5
J gene: TRBJ2-5
D gene: TRBD2
clone size: few
CDR3 protein: CASGPPGLEETQYF
CDR3 DNA: TGTGCTAGTGGACCCCCGGGACTAGAGGAGACCCAGTACTTC

V gene: TRBV6-1
J gene: TRBJ1-5
D gene: TRBD1
clone size: few
CDR3 protein: CASNTGGNSNQPQHF
CDR3 DNA: TGTGCCAGCAACACAGGGGGGAACTCCAATCAGCCCCAGCATTTT

V gene: TRBV7-2
J gene: TRBJ2-7
D gene: .
clone size: few
CDR3 protein: CASSYARGPTYEQYF
CDR3 DNA: TGTGCCAGCAGCTACGCGCGGGGGCCTACCTACGAGCAGTACTTC

V gene: TRBV10-3
J gene: TRBJ1-2
D gene: TRBD1
clone size: few
CDR3 protein: CAISALDRVPYGYTF
CDR3 DNA: TGTGCCATCAGTGCGCTAGACAGGGTCCCTTATGGCTACACCTTC

V gene: TRBV6-5
J gene: TRBJ2-3
D gene: .
clone size: few
CDR3 protein: CASSFLPGSTDTQYF
CDR3 DNA: TGTGCCAGCAGTTTCCTCCCCGGGAGCACAGATACGCAGTATTTT